The present TCR beta chain was sequenced within a study of blood T cell repertoires in COVID-19. Sequencing used immunoSEQ multiplex PCR; TCRdb keeps in-frame clones, though not all of them. The data hold about 69,000 clones, with roughly 79% observed a single time. Sequencing input: peripheral blood. This clonotype was sampled from a human donor in a cohort sampled during active COVID-19.

The CDR3 bases are TGTGCCAGCAGCCGGGACAGTAATGAAAAACTGTTTTTT. Translation gives CASSRDSNEKLFF. The chain couples TRBV2 to TRBJ1-4, with 7 bases fitting TRBD1. CDR3 length: 13 residues. After removal of 6 bases from V and 4 bases from J, the junction contained 2 bases not matched to a gene. Germline lookup yields CDR1 SNHLY and CDR2 FYNNEI. Combining the CDR3 with reference TRBV2 and TRBJ1-4 gives the whole variable domain EPEVTQTPSHQVTQMGQEVILRCVPISNHLYFYWYRQILGQKVEFLVSFYNNEISEKSEIFDDQFSVERPDGSNFTLKIRSTKLEDSAMYFCASSRDSNEKLFFGSGTQLSVL.